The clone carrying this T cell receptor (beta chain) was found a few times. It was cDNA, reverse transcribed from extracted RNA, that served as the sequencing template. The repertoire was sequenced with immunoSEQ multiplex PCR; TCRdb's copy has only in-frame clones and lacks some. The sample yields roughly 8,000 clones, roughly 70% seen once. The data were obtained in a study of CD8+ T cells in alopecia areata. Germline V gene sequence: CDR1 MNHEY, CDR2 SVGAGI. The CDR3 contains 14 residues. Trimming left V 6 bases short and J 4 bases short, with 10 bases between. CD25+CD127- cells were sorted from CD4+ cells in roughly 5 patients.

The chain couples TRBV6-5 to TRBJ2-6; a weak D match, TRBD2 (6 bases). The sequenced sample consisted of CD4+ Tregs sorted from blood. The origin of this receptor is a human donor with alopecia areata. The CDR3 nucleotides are TGTGCCAGCAGGAAAGGGAGGGGGGCCAACGTCCTGACTTTC. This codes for CASRKGRGANVLTF.